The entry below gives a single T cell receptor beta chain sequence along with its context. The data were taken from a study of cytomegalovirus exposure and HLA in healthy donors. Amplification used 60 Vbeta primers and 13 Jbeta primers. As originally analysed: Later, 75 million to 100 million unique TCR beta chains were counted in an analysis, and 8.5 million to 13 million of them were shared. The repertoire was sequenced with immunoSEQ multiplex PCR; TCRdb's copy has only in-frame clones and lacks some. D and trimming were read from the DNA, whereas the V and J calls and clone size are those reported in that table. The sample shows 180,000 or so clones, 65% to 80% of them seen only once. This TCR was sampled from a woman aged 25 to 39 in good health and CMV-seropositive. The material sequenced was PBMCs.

The CDR3 bases are TGTGCCAGCAGCTTAGGAGGGGGCAGCGGGGGATATTATGAGCAGTTCTTC. Translated, it gives CASSLGGGSGGYYEQFF. This chain uses TRBV11-2 with TRBJ2-1; maybe TRBD2 (8 bases). Germline values: CDR1 SGHAT, CDR2 FQNNGV. CDR3 length: 17 residues. Between the trimmed V and J ends, which lost 1 base and 8 bases, there was a span of 21 bases.